This passage covers 15 T cell receptor beta chains from one sample sequenced in a study of cytomegalovirus exposure and HLA in healthy donors. The PCR had 60 Vbeta and 13 Jbeta primers. Clones were sequenced by immunoSEQ multiplex PCR, and TCRdb holds only the in-frame ones, with some missing. The repertoire table contains 20,000 or so clones. Material: PBMCs. The receptors originated from a man aged 55 to 70 in good health and CMV-seropositive.

The chain uses TRBV9 and TRBJ2-7, with 12 bases lining up with TRBD2. Germline CDR1 and CDR2: SGDLS and YYNGEE. There are 15 residues in the CDR3. V gave up 0 bases and J gave up 7 bases; unmatched junction bases: 5. The CDR3 loop is CASSVGGTSGSEQYF. The CDR3 region has the DNA TGTGCCAGCAGCGTAGGGGGGACTAGCGGGTCGGAGCAGTACTTC.

On this clone itself: Other DNA sequences from this sample encode an identical CDR3 as well. J is TRBJ2-5 and V is TRBV5-1, with D possibly TRBD2 on 5 matching bases. Trimming stripped 1 base from V and 5 bases from J, with 9 bases between. Germline V CDR1 and CDR2: SGHRS, YFSETQ. The length of the CDR3 is 13 residues. CDR3 in amino acids: CASSLRERETQYF. In DNA form, the CDR3 reads TGCGCCAGCAGCTTGAGGGAGCGGGAGACCCAGTACTTC.

The V call is TRBV30, the J call TRBJ2-1; 11 bases line up with TRBD2. The germline V gene encodes CDR1 GTSNPN and CDR2 SVGIG (reference sequence). This CDR3 has 14 amino acids. The ends lost 4 bases at V and 5 bases at J; junction bases unmatched: 4. The DNA for the CDR3 is TGTGCCTGGACTAGCGGGAGGTCAGACAATGAGCAGTTCTTC. It is translated as CAWTSGRSDNEQFF. Full variable domain (missing parts from reference TRBV30 and TRBJ2-1): SQTIHQWPATLVQPVGSPLSLECTVEGTSNPNLYWYRQAAGRGLQLLFYSVGIGQISSEVPQNLSASRPQDRQFILSSKKLLLSDSGFYLCAWTSGRSDNEQFFGPGTRLTVL.

The V gene is TRBV7-8, the J gene TRBJ1-1; possibly TRBD1 for D (6 bases). Germline CDR1 reads SGHVS; CDR2 reads FQNEAQ. The CDR3 consists of 17 residues. V gave up 0 bases and J gave up 4 bases, with 18 bases separating them. CDR3 in DNA: TGTGCCAGCAGCTTAGCAGGCTTGAAGGGACACAGCACTGAAGCTTTCTTT. It specifies CASSLAGLKGHSTEAFF.

V gene TRBV5-1 combines with J gene TRBJ2-2, with 9 bases aligning to TRBD1. This CDR3 region has 17 residues. Germline V lookup: CDR1 SGHRS, CDR2 YFSETQ. With 1 base clipped from V and 4 bases from J, the junction kept 8 bases outside the gene matches. This chain's CDR3 is CASSLLTGTGSTGELFF. DNA of the CDR3: TGCGCCAGCAGCTTGTTAACCGGGACAGGGAGCACCGGGGAGCTGTTTTTT.

This chain joins TRBV28 and TRBJ2-1; 8 positions match TRBD2. Germline trimming cut 4 bases from V and 4 bases from J; bases unmatched to any gene: 9. The germline V gene encodes CDR1 MDHEN and CDR2 SYDVKM. This CDR3 spans 16 amino acids. This chain's CDR3 is CASSSGGARFYNEQFF. CDR3 bases: TGTGCCAGCAGTTCCGGGGGGGCGAGGTTTTACAATGAGCAGTTCTTC.

V usage is TRBV6-5 and J usage is TRBJ1-2; D perhaps matches TRBD1 (5 bases). Per the germline V gene, CDR1 is MNHEY and CDR2 is SVGAGI. Trimming stripped 0 bases from V and 4 bases from J, with 12 bases between. The length of the CDR3 is 15 residues. CDR3 coding DNA: TGTGCCAGCAGTTACTCAGGGGCAGGGTCCTATGGCTACACCTTC. It codes for CASSYSGAGSYGYTF.

The V gene is TRBV5-4, the J gene TRBJ2-7; D is unresolved. There are 13 residues in the CDR3. Germline CDR1 reads SGHNT; CDR2 reads YYREEE (reference sequence). The ends were cut back, 4 bases at V and 2 bases at J, with 10 bases in the middle. CDR3 in DNA: TGTGCCAGCAGCCCAATGGGCACCTACGAGCAGTACTTC. Amino acid sequence: CASSPMGTYEQYF.

The rearrangement joins TRBV25-1 to TRBJ1-2; D unclear. CDR3 length equals 13 residues. Trimming removed 3 bases from V and 8 bases from J, with 13 bases in between. Germline CDR1 is MGHDK and CDR2 is SYGVNS. The CDR3 loop is CASSDYSTEGYTF. The CDR3 DNA is TGTGCCAGCAGTGACTATTCGACGGAGGGCTACACCTTC.

The chain uses TRBV30 and TRBJ2-3; D is ambiguous. The V gene's germline CDR1 is GTSNPN and CDR2 SVGIG (reference sequence). CDR3 length: 15 amino acids. Trimming removed 0 bases at V and 2 bases at J, with 12 bases between. The CDR3 is CAWSVTVTVTDTQYF. The DNA for the CDR3 is TGTGCCTGGAGTGTAACGGTAACAGTCACAGATACGCAGTATTTT.

The rearrangement uses TRBV29-1 and TRBJ1-3; TRBD1 is a possible D gene (5 bases). This CDR3 is 14 amino acids long. Germline V gene data show CDR1 as SQVTM and CDR2 as ANQGSEA. V lost 3 bases and J 4 bases, leaving 13 bases between the germline ends. CDR3 nucleotide sequence: TGCAGCGTTGATGTAGGAGGGGCAGGAAACACCATATATTTT. As protein: CSVDVGGAGNTIYF.

The CDR3 region has the DNA TGTGCCAGCAGTGAATTACTTATGAATGAGCAGTTCTTC. Translated, it gives CASSELLMNEQFF. This chain connects TRBV6-1 to TRBJ2-1, with D hard to call. This CDR3 is built from 13 residues. Germline CDR1 is MNHNS and CDR2 is SASEGT. V dropped 2 bases and J dropped 7 bases, with 9 bases sitting between them.

The J gene is TRBJ1-3, the V gene TRBV4-1; the D gene is possibly TRBD1 (5 bases). The CDR3 is 21 residues long. CDR1 and CDR2 from the germline V gene are MGHRA and YSYEKL. V was cut by 4 bases and J by 0 bases, with 28 bases left in between. The CDR3 here is CASSRGLLTRERLFSGNTIYF. The CDR3 DNA is TGCGCCAGCAGCCGTGGCCTCTTGACCAGGGAAAGGCTATTCTCTGGAAACACCATATATTTT.

The V gene is TRBV4-1, the J gene TRBJ1-5; 9 bases map to TRBD1. The V gene end was trimmed by 4 bases and the J gene end by 0 bases; junction bases not matched to a gene: 4. Germline lookup yields CDR1 MGHRA and CDR2 YSYEKL. The CDR3 is 16 residues long. The CDR3 coding sequence is TGCGCCAGCAGCCCGAAACAGGGGGCTAGCAATCAGCCCCAGCATTTT. Residues: CASSPKQGASNQPQHF.

The chain has TRBV5-6 and TRBJ2-7; D is uncertain. The V end lost 1 base, the J end lost 3 bases, and 5 bases lay between the germline ends. The germline V gene has CDR1 SGHDT and CDR2 YYEEEE. The CDR3 has 12 residues. The CDR3 is CASSLNNYEQYF. As DNA, the CDR3 is TGTGCCAGCAGCTTGAACAACTACGAGCAGTACTTC.